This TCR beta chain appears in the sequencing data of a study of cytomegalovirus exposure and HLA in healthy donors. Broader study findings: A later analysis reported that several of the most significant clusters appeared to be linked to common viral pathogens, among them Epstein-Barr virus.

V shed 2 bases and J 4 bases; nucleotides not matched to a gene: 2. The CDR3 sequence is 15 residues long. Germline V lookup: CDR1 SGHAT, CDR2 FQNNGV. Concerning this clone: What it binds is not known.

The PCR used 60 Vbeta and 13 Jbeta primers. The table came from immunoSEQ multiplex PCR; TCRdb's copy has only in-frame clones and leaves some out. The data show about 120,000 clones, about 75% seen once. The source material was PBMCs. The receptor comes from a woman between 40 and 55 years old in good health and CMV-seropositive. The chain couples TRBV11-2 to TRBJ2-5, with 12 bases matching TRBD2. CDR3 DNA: TGTGCCAGCAGCTTACTAGCGGGGGGGCGAGAGACCCAGTACTTC. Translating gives CASSLLAGGRETQYF.